These 6 T cell receptor beta chains were sequenced from one sample in a study of blood T cells in healthy people across ages. A J-beta primer mix and a sample-barcoded 5' primer were used in a second PCR of roughly 6 to 12 cycles. TCRdb reprocessed the 5' RACE reads with MiXCR, giving one entry per CDR3 protein. The data hold approximately 900,000 distinct CDR3 sequences, with under 50% observed a single time. The material sequenced was blood. These receptor sequences come from a young man in good health.

This clonotype was recorded a few times. The germline gene is not matched at one end of the junction; a read error may be the cause. The V and J genes are TRBV27 and TRBJ1-1, with 8 bases fitting TRBD1. This CDR3 is 16 amino acids long. The V gene's germline CDR1 is MNHEY and CDR2 SMNVEV (reference sequence). The CDR3 sequence is CASSLVTDRAYTEAFF. In DNA form, the CDR3 reads TGTGCCAGCAGTCTCGTTACGGACAGGGCGTACACTGAGGCTTTCTTT.

The chain is built from TRBV28 and TRBJ2-1; 9 positions agree with TRBD2. CDR1 is MDHEN and CDR2 is SYDVKM in the germline V gene. The junction had 7 bases not matched to a gene; V was cut back by 6 bases and J by 1 base. CDR3 size: 16 residues. The CDR3 sequence: CASSQITSGSYNEQFF. CDR3 sequence (DNA): TGTGCCAGCAGCCAAATTACTAGCGGGTCCTACAATGAGCAGTTCTTC.

A few counts support this clonotype. V is TRBV12-3 or TRBV12-4 and J is TRBJ2-5; the match to TRBD2 covers 8 bases. This CDR3 is built from 14 residues. Trimming cost V 6 bases and J 0 bases; bases outside gene matches: 3. The CDR3 DNA reads TGTGCCAGCAGAATAGCGGGGAACCAAGAGACCCAGTACTTC. This gives the protein CASRIAGNQETQYF.

CDR3 in DNA: TGCGCCAGCAGCGCCCTGGGCAGGGGGAGTTCACCCCTCCACTTT. Translating gives CASSALGRGSSPLHF. The chain couples TRBV5-1 to TRBJ1-6; 7 nucleotides align to TRBD1. The V segment lost 4 bases and the J segment 9 bases; nucleotides outside the gene matches: 10. Germline CDR1 reads SGHRS; CDR2 reads YFSETQ. This CDR3 has 15 residues. The whole variable domain, filled in from reference TRBV5-1 and TRBJ1-6, reads KAGVTQTPRYLIKTRGQQVTLSCSPISGHRSVSWYQQTPGQGLQFLFEYFSETQRNKGNFPGRFSGRQFSNSRSEMNVSTLELGDSALYLCASSALGRGSSPLHFGNGTRLTVT.

This chain links TRBV6-1 with TRBJ2-7, with D maybe TRBD1 (5 bases). CDR1 and CDR2 (germline): MNHNS, SASEGT. Trimming shortened V by 6 bases and J by 2 bases, and 23 bases separated the two germline ends. The CDR3 consists of 17 residues. The CDR3 is CASSPYQPGRTTYEQYF. CDR3 sequence (DNA): TGTGCCAGCAGCCCCTATCAACCCGGACGGACAACCTACGAGCAGTACTTC.

This clonotype occurred a few times. V and J are TRBV20-1 and TRBJ2-7, with 9 bases matching TRBD1. Germline CDR1 and CDR2: DFQATT and SNEGSKA (reference sequence). V lost 4 bases and J lost 2; bases outside the gene matches: 6. The CDR3 loop spans 14 amino acids. CDR3 residues: CSATGTGIPYEQYF. The CDR3 nucleotides are TGCAGTGCTACCGGGACAGGGATCCCCTACGAGCAGTACTTC.